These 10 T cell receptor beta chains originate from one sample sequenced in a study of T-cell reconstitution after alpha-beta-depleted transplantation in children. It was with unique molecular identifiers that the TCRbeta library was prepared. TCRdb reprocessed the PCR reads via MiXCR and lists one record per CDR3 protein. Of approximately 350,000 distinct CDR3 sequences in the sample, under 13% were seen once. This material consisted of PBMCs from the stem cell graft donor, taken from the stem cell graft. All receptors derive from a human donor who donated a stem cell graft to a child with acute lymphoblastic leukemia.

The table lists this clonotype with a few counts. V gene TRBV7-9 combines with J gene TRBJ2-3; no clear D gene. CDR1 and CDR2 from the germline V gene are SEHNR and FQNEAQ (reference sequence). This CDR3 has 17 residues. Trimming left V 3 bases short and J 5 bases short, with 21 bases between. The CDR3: CASSFPDAAVRLDTQYF. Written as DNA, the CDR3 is TGTGCCAGCAGCTTCCCCGATGCGGCCGTTAGACTAGATACGCAGTATTTT.

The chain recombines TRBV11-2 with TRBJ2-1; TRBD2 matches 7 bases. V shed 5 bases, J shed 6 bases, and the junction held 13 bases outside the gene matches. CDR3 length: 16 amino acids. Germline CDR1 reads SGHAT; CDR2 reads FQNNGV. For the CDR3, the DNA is TGTGCCAGCAGCCTCCGCGGGGCGGGAGAAGTCAATGAGCAGTTCTTC. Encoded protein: CASSLRGAGEVNEQFF.

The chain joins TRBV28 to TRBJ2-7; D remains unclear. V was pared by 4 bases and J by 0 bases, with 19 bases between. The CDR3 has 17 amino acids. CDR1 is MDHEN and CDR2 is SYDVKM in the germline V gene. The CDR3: CASSSVSRAQTSYEQYF. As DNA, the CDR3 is TGTGCCAGCAGTTCTGTATCTCGGGCACAAACCTCCTACGAGCAGTACTTC.

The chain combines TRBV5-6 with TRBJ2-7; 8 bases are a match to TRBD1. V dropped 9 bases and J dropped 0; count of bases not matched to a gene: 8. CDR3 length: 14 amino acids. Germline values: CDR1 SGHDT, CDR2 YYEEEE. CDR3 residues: CATAGQGTSYEQYF. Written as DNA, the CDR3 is TGTGCCACCGCTGGACAGGGCACCTCCTACGAGCAGTACTTC.

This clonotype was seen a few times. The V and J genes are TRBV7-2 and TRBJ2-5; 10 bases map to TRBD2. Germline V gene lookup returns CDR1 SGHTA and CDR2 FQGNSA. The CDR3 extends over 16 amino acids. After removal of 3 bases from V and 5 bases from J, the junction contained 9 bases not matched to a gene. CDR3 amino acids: CASSLASRAGGETQYF. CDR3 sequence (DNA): TGTGCCAGCAGCTTGGCTAGTAGAGCGGGAGGGGAGACCCAGTACTTC.

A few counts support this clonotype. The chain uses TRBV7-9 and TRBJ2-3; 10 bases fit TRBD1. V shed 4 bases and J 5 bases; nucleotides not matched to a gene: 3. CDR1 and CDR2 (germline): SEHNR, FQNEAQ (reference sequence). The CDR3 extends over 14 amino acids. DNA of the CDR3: TGTGCCAGCAGCTCGGGACAGGGGAAAGATACGCAGTATTTT. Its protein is CASSSGQGKDTQYF.

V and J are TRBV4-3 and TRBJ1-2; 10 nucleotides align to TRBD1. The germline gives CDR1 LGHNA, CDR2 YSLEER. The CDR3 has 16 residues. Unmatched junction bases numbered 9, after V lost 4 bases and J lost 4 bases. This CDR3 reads CASSPGVGQGFYGYTF. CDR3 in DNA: TGCGCCAGCAGCCCAGGAGTGGGACAGGGGTTCTATGGCTACACCTTC.

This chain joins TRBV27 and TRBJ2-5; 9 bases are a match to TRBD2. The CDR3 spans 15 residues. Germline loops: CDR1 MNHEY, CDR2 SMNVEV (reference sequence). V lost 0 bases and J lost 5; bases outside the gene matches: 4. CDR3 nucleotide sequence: TGTGCCAGCAGTTTATCGATTAGCGGGAGCGAGACCCAGTACTTC. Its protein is CASSLSISGSETQYF.

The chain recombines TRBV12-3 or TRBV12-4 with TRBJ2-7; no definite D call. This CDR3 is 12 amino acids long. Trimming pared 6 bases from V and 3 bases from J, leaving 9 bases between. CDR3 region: CASSPTVYEQYF. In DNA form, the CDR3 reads TGTGCCAGCAGCCCAACGGTCTACGAGCAGTACTTC.

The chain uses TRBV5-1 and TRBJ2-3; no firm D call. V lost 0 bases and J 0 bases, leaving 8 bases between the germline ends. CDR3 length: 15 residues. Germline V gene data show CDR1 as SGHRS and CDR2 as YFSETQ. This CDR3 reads CASSLELPSTDTQYF. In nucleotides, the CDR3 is TGCGCCAGCAGCTTGGAATTACCGAGCACAGATACGCAGTATTTT. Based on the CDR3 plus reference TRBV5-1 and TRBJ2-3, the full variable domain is KAGVTQTPRYLIKTRGQQVTLSCSPISGHRSVSWYQQTPGQGLQFLFEYFSETQRNKGNFPGRFSGRQFSNSRSEMNVSTLELGDSALYLCASSLELPSTDTQYFGPGTRLTVL.